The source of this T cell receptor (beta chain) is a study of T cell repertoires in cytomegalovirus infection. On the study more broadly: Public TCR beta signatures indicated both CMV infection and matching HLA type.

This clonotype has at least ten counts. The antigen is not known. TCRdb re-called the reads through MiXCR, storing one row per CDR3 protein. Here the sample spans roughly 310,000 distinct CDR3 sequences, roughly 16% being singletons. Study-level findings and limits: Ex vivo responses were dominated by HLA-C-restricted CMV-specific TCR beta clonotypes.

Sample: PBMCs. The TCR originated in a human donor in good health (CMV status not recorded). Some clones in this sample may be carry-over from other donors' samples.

This CDR3 is CASSEVQGWSTDTQYF. The CDR3 DNA reads as TGTGCCAGCAGTGAAGTCCAGGGGTGGAGCACAGATACGCAGTATTTT. The gene calls are TRBV6-1 and TRBJ2-3; D might be TRBD1 (6 bases). The CDR3 sequence is 16 residues long. Trimming removed 1 base from V and 0 bases from J, with 11 bases in between. The V gene's germline CDR1 is MNHNS and CDR2 SASEGT.